The subject of this entry is one TCR beta chain. Its antigen is undetermined. The sample originates from a study of post-analysis software for immune sequencing data. Background on the study: The patients showed relapsing-remitting, secondary progressive and progressive-relapsing multiple sclerosis courses. Notes on the study in general: Higher frequency in patients than in controls was seen for about five TRBV segments, with TRBV5-6, TRBV5-1 and TRBV20-1 among them. When compared against controls, multiple sclerosis patients showed significantly lower normalized Chao1 diversity. Under the F measure, samples that were prepared in one batch clustered strongly together.

Carried by the TCR beta cDNA libraries were unique molecular identifiers. The yield from approximately 1 to 10 million T cells was 500,000 or so cDNA molecules in total. MiXCR was run by TCRdb on the PCR reads, yielding one entry per CDR3 protein. The sample holds 500,000 to 600,000 distinct CDR3 sequences, 44% seen once. CDR3 length: 15 residues. Trimming cost V 6 bases and J 2 bases; bases outside gene matches: 6. The chain carries TRBV12-3 or TRBV12-4 and TRBJ1-5; TRBD1 matches at 8 bases. The material sequenced was blood. The TCR comes from a girl under 18 with multiple sclerosis. CDR3 bases: TGTGCCAGCAGCAGCGGACAGGGAGGCAATCAGCCCCAGCATTTT. Residues: CASSSGQGGNQPQHF.